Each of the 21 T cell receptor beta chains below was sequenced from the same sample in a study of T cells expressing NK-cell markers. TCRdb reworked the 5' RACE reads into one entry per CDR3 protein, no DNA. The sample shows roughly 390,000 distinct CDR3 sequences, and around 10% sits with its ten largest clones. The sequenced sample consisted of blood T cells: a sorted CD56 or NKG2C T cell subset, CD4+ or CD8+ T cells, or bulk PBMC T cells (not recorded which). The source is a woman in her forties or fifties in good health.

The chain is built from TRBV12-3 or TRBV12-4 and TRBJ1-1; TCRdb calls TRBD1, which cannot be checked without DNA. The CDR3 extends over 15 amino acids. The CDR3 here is CASSLERQGGTEAFF.

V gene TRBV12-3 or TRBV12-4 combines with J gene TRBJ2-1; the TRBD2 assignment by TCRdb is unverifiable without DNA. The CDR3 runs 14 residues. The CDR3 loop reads CASSPRGASHEQFF.

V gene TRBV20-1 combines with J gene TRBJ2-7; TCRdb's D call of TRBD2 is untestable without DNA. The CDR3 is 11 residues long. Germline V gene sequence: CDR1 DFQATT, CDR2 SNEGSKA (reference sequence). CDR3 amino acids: CSAGRGYEQYF.

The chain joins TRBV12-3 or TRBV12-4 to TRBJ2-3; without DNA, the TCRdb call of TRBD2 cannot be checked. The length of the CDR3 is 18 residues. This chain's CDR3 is CASSRTTGGTSGTDTQYF.

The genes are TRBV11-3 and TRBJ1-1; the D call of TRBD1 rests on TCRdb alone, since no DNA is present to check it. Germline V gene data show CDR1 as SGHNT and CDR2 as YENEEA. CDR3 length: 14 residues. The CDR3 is CASSRRGENTEAFF.

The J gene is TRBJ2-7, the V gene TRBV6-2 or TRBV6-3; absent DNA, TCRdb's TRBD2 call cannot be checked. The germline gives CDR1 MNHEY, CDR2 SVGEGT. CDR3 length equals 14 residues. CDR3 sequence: CASSSRGQTYEQYF.

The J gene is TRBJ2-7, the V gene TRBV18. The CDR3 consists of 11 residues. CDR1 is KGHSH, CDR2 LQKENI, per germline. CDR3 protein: CASSPGWEQYF.

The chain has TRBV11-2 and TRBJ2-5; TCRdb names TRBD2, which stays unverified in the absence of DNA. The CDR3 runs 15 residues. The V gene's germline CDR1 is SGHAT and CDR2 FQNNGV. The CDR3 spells CASSSPLAGGETQYF.

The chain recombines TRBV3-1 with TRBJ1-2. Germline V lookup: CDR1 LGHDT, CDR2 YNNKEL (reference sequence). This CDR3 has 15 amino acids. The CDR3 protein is CASSQSRVQIWGYTF.

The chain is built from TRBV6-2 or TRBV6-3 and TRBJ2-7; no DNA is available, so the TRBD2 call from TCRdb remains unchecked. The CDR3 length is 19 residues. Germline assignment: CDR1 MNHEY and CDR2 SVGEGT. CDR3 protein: CASSLLLAGGLGSSYEQYF.

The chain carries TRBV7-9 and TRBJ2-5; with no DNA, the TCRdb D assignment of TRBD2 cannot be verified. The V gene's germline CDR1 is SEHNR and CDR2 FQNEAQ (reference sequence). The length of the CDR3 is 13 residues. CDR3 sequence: CASEGTSGRLEYF.

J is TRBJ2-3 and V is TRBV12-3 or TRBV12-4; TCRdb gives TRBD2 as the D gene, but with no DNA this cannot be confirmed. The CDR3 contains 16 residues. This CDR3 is CASCAPRVQRTDTQYF.

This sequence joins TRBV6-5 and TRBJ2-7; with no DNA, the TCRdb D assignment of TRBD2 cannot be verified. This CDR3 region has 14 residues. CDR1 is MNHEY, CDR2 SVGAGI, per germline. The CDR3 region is CASSEGLAGSEQYF.

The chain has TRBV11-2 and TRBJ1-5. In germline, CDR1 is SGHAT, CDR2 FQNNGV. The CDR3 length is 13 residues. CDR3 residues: CASSLDSRQPQHF.

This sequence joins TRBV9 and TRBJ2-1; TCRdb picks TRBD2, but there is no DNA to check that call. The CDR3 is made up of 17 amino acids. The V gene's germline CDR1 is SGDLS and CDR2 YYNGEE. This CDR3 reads CASRSSIRLRGNNEQFF.

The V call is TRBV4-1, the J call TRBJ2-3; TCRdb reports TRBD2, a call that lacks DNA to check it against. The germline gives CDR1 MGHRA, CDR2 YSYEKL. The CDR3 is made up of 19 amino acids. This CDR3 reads CASSQDLGTSGRETDTQYF.

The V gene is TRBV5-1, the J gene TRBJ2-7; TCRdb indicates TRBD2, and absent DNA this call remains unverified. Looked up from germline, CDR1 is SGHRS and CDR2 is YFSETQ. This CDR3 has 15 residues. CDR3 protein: CASSLGLAGSYEQYF.

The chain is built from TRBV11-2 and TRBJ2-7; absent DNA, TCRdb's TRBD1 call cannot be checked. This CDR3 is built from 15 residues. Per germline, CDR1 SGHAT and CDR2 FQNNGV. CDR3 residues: CASSQTTPLVLEQYF.

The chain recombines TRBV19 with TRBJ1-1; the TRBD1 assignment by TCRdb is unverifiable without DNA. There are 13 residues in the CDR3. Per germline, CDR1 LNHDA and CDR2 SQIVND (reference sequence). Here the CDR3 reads CASSTDDRAGAFF.

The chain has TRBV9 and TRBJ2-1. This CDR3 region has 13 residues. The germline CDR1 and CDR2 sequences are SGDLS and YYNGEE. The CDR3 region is CASSASETVEQFF. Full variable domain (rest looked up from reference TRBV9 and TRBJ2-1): DSGVTQTPKHLITATGQRVTLRCSPRSGDLSVYWYQQSLDQGLQFLIQYYNGEERAKGNILERFSAQQFPDLHSELNLSSLELGDSALYFCASSASETVEQFFGPGTRLTVL.

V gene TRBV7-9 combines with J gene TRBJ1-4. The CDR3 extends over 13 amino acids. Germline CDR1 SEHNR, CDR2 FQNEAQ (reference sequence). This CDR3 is CASSESRGEKLFF.